The 18 T cell receptor beta chains below were found in one sample sequenced in a study of identical twins listed by TCRdb under 2016. The method behind the library was 5' RACE. The listed sequencing device is Illumina HiSeq 2000. TCRdb trimmed public reads at Q25 via fastp, called clones via MiXCR and kept in-frame beta chains. Identical CDR3 protein sequences are pooled into one entry, listed with their most common genes and DNA. This sample holds about 470,000 distinct CDR3 sequences; roughly 26% were observed only once. In total, the top ten clones hold about 2.7% of the sample. In addition, the sample was reused for a study of T cells expressing NK-cell markers.

What was sequenced was CD4+ T cells sorted from blood. Every receptor here comes from a woman aged 18-29 years in good health.

This clonotype was detected ten times or more. The chain uses TRBV20-1 and TRBJ2-2; tentatively, D is TRBD1 (6 bases). The ends were cut back, 6 bases at V and 5 bases at J, with 19 bases in the middle. Germline lookup yields CDR1 DFQATT and CDR2 SNEGSKA (reference sequence). This CDR3 has 15 residues. In DNA form, the CDR3 reads TGCAGTGCAAAGGGGCCACAGGGTCTAACCGGGGAGCTGTTTTTT. Translated, it gives CSAKGPQGLTGELFF.

This clonotype has more than one count but fewer than ten. This CDR3 is CASSLAGLLNEQFF. CDR3 DNA sequence: TGTGCCAGCAGCTTAGCGGGACTACTTAATGAGCAGTTCTTC. V gene TRBV7-9 combines with J gene TRBJ2-1; the match to TRBD2 covers 7 bases. The CDR3 loop spans 14 amino acids. From germline, CDR1 is SEHNR and CDR2 FQNEAQ (reference sequence). Losses at the gene ends were 0 bases for V and 7 bases for J; bases not matched to a gene: 3.

This clonotype has just a few counts. The rearrangement joins TRBV12-3 or TRBV12-4 to TRBJ2-3; weak D call: TRBD2 (5 bases). V gave up 1 base and J gave up 4 bases, with 15 bases separating them. The CDR3 spans 16 residues. CDR3 in amino acids: CASSLDHPSLSDTQYF. The DNA for the CDR3 is TGTGCCAGCAGTTTAGACCATCCTAGCCTCTCAGATACGCAGTATTTT.

This clonotype was detected only once. As DNA, the CDR3 is TGTGCCACCAGCATTCTCATCGGACAGGGGAGGAAGCAGTACTTC. Translated: CATSILIGQGRKQYF. The J gene is TRBJ2-7, the V gene TRBV15; TRBD1 agrees at 9 bases. Per germline, CDR1 LNHNV and CDR2 YYDKDF (reference sequence). V lost 4 bases and J lost 8; bases outside the gene matches: 12. CDR3 length equals 15 residues.

V usage is TRBV5-1 and J usage is TRBJ2-3; 12 bases are shared with TRBD2. V lost 7 bases to trimming and J lost 4 bases; unmatched junction nucleotides: 7. The CDR3 covers 15 residues. Germline CDR1 is SGHRS and CDR2 is YFSETQ. The CDR3, as DNA: TGCGCCAGCCGGAGACTAGCGGGGGACGCAGATACGCAGTATTTT. It yields the protein CASRRLAGDADTQYF.

The chain joins TRBV28 to TRBJ2-1; TRBD2 agrees at 7 bases. This CDR3 has 14 residues. J lost 1 base, V lost 7 bases, and 4 bases had no gene match. The germline gives CDR1 MDHEN, CDR2 SYDVKM. CDR3 sequence reads: CASIPGGSYNEQFF. DNA of the CDR3: TGTGCCAGCATCCCCGGGGGGTCCTACAATGAGCAGTTCTTC.

This clonotype was detected only a few times. J is TRBJ1-1 and V is TRBV25-1; possibly TRBD1 for D (6 bases). This CDR3 is 13 amino acids long. Trimming shortened V by 4 bases and J by 3 bases, and 9 bases separated the two germline ends. Germline V gene sequence: CDR1 MGHDK, CDR2 SYGVNS. CDR3 DNA: TGTGCCAGCAGTGTTACAGGGCACACTGAAGCTTTCTTT. Residues: CASSVTGHTEAFF.

The CDR3 nucleotides read TGTGCCAGCAGGAAGGCCTCTGGGGCCAACGTCCTGACTTTC. Amino acid sequence: CASRKASGANVLTF. The chain has TRBV6-1 and TRBJ2-6; D is undetermined. V was pared by 6 bases and J by 0 bases, with 6 bases between. CDR1 is MNHNS, CDR2 SASEGT, per germline. The CDR3 is made up of 14 amino acids.

This chain uses TRBV4-2 with TRBJ2-1, with TRBD2 identical over 7 bases. Germline V gene lookup returns CDR1 LGHNA and CDR2 YNFKEQ. V lost 0 bases and J lost 6; bases outside the gene matches: 8. This CDR3 has 16 residues. CDR3 nucleotide sequence: TGTGCCAGCAGCCAAGATACGTCTAGCGGCAGCAATGAGCAGTTCTTC. The encoded protein is CASSQDTSSGSNEQFF.

Concerning this clonotype: Given a much more abundant clone one base away, this may be a read error. The J gene is TRBJ2-3, the V gene TRBV11-2; D remains ambiguous. V dropped 1 base and J dropped 6 bases, with 11 bases sitting between them. The CDR3 runs 14 residues. Germline V gene data show CDR1 as SGHAT and CDR2 as FQNNGV. The CDR3 coding sequence is TGTGCCAGCAGCTTAGCCCGGGCGGCGGATACGCAGTATTTT. Translating gives CASSLARAADTQYF. The entire variable domain, with the rest obtained from reference TRBV11-2 and TRBJ2-3, is as follows: EAGVAQSPRYKIIEKRQSVAFWCNPISGHATLYWYQQILGQGPKLLIQFQNNGVVDDSQLPKDRFSAERLKGVDSTLKIQPAKLEDSAVYLCASSLARAADTQYFGPGTRLTVL.

This clonotype was seen ten or more times. The J gene is TRBJ2-1, the V gene TRBV5-1, with TRBD2 matching over 9 bases. The germline gives CDR1 SGHRS, CDR2 YFSETQ. This CDR3 region has 15 residues. V lost 0 bases to trimming and J lost 5 bases; unmatched junction nucleotides: 3. The CDR3 sequence is CASSLAGLANNEQFF. The CDR3 DNA is TGCGCCAGCAGCTTGGCCGGACTAGCGAACAATGAGCAGTTCTTC.

In its sample, this clonotype was seen a few times. The V call is TRBV7-2, the J call TRBJ2-1, with TRBD1 matching over 10 bases. This CDR3 has 14 residues. Trimming at V came to 4 bases and at J to 6 bases, leaving 3 bases not matched to a gene. Germline-derived CDR1 and CDR2 are SGHTA and FQGNSA. The chain's CDR3 is CASSSDRGINEQFF. The CDR3 bases are TGTGCCAGCAGCTCGGACAGGGGGATCAATGAGCAGTTCTTC.

A few counts support this clonotype. The chain is built from TRBV13 and TRBJ1-6, with 8 nucleotides matching TRBD1. CDR1 and CDR2 from the germline V gene are PRHDT and FYEKMQ (reference sequence). This CDR3 has 16 residues. Unmatched junction bases numbered 10, after V lost 5 bases and J lost 7 bases. CDR3 DNA: TGTGCCAGCAGCCGATGGGGACAGGCGGGGAATTCACCCCTCCACTTT. This translates into CASSRWGQAGNSPLHF. Using reference TRBV13 and TRBJ1-6 for the parts outside the CDR3, the full variable domain is AAGVIQSPRHLIKEKRETATLKCYPIPRHDTVYWYQQGPGQDPQFLISFYEKMQSDKGSIPDRFSAQQFSDYHSELNMSSLELGDSALYFCASSRWGQAGNSPLHFGNGTRLTVT.

J is TRBJ1-2 and V is TRBV5-6; D is unresolved. Deletions cut 0 bases from V and 2 bases from J, with 8 bases between. Germline assignment: CDR1 SGHDT and CDR2 YYEEEE. This CDR3 region has 14 residues. CDR3 residues: CASSLGGRNYGYTF. Written as DNA, the CDR3 is TGTGCCAGCAGCTTGGGTGGGCGAAACTATGGCTACACCTTC.

In this sample, this clonotype turned up a few times. V usage is TRBV4-1 and J usage is TRBJ2-7; D might be TRBD1 or TRBD2, each matching 5 bases. V dropped 0 bases and J dropped 2 bases, with 14 bases sitting between them. In germline, CDR1 is MGHRA, CDR2 YSYEKL. This CDR3 contains 16 residues. The CDR3 region is CASSQEWGYGPYEQYF. DNA for the CDR3: TGCGCCAGCAGCCAAGAATGGGGGTACGGGCCCTACGAGCAGTACTTC.

The chain employs TRBV20-1 and TRBJ2-7; tentatively, D is TRBD2 (6 bases). Germline V gene data show CDR1 as DFQATT and CDR2 as SNEGSKA (reference sequence). The V gene lost 3 bases and the J gene lost 1 base, with 10 bases spanning the gap. The CDR3 totals 13 residues. The chain's CDR3 is CSARFGGSYEQYF. CDR3 nucleotide sequence: TGCAGTGCTAGGTTCGGGGGTTCCTACGAGCAGTACTTC.

V is TRBV7-2 and J is TRBJ2-1; 8 nucleotides agree with TRBD2. Germline-derived CDR1 and CDR2 are SGHTA and FQGNSA. This CDR3 has 17 amino acids. J gave up 7 bases and V 3 bases, and 14 bases lay outside the gene matches. CDR3 loop: CASSFRFIGLAMNEQFF. The CDR3 DNA sequence: TGTGCCAGCAGCTTCCGGTTCATAGGACTAGCAATGAATGAGCAGTTCTTC.

The chain uses TRBV6-6 and TRBJ1-1; D ambiguous. Germline V lookup: CDR1 MNHNY, CDR2 SVGAGI (reference sequence). V was clipped by 4 bases and J by 3 bases, with 6 bases between them. This CDR3 is 12 amino acids long. The CDR3 protein is CASSWSDTEAFF. The CDR3 region has the DNA TGTGCCAGCAGTTGGTCAGACACTGAAGCTTTCTTT.